One sample yielded the 2 T cell receptor beta chains listed below, sequenced in a study of CXCR3-negative and CXCR3-positive naive CD8 T cells. All TRB cDNA libraries came from 5' RACE performed with UMI labels. TCRdb reprocessed the 5' RACE reads, keeping one entry per CDR3 protein, no DNA. The sample shows approximately 52,000 distinct CDR3 sequences, and about 15% sits with its ten largest clones. Sequencing used memory CD8+ T cells from blood. Every receptor here comes from a human donor in good health. Some clones in this sample may be carry-over from other donors' samples.

The V call is TRBV19, the J call TRBJ1-5; TCRdb indicates TRBD1, and absent DNA this call remains unverified. CDR1 is LNHDA, CDR2 SQIVND, per germline (reference sequence). The CDR3 consists of 16 residues. The CDR3: CASSIMTEYSNQPQHF.

The chain is built from TRBV6-9 and TRBJ2-7. This CDR3 is built from 13 residues. CDR1 MNHGY and CDR2 SVAAGI come from the germline V gene. The CDR3 loop reads CASSYDDSYEQYF.